This T cell receptor (beta chain) was profiled in a study of T cells in Graves' hyperthyroidism and ophthalmopathy (dated by TCRdb to about 2019). For the study in its entirety: Peripheral blood was collected at initial diagnosis, before any treatment. TCR V-J signatures able to tell the groups apart were searched for in a discovery cohort of more than 90 patients, of whom roughly 42 had Graves' ophthalmopathy and about 55 had stable Graves' hyperthyroidism. An independent validation cohort of under 20 hyperthyroidism patients and some 15 patients who later progressed to ophthalmopathy tested prospective prediction of ophthalmopathy. The approximately 98 discovery patients were randomly divided into training and test sets at a 7:3 ratio. In addition, the study compared T-cell repertoires in thyroid tissue and in blood from a handful of Graves' hyperthyroidism patients. After blood sampling, hyperthyroidism patients were treated with methimazole at a starting dose of 30 mg daily, and ophthalmopathy patients were treated with high-dose intravenous methylprednisolone. The paper describes TCR Vbeta CDR3 sequencing of some 130 peripheral blood samples, made up of some 40 ophthalmopathy patients, 70 to 75 hyperthyroidism patients and some 17 progressor patients. The study at large found these results: No statistical method was used to fix the sample size in advance, and group allocation was not hidden from the investigators. A 13 V-J signature model separated ophthalmopathy from stable hyperthyroidism, with about 90% sensitivity and 81% to 82% specificity in cross-validation and 80%/75% in testing. Blood samples also contained most of the expanded thyroid clonotypes (frequency above 0.001), which suggests that blood repertoires may reflect thyroid immune responses. In validation, the model predicted progression to ophthalmopathy with approximately 69% sensitivity and approximately 72% specificity, a median of about 6.7 months before onset.

The hyperthyroidism patients were between 18 and 65 years old and newly diagnosed, with a disease duration of less than 2 months. Exclusion was applied to patients with uncontrolled infections, other autoimmune diseases, pregnancy or lactation. Diagnoses were established on the basis of clinical symptoms, serum thyroxine and TRAb, thyroid ultrasound, and orbital computed tomography. For progressor patients, blood was drawn at the first diagnosis of hyperthyroidism, before any ophthalmopathy symptoms had appeared. Ficoll-Paque density gradient centrifugation was used to isolate PBMCs from approximately 11 ml of fresh peripheral blood. Progressor patients were first diagnosed with Graves' hyperthyroidism and then developed ophthalmopathy during follow-up. Total RNA was extracted with Trizol reagent, and quality was checked on an Agilent 2100 Bioanalyzer. This clonotype has at least ten counts. Which antigen it targets is not known. Within one base of it there is no much larger clone, and no base qualities were kept.

The germline V gene (reference sequence) supplies CDR1 DFQATT and CDR2 SNEGSKA. Cut back by 2 bases and 1 base, the V and J ends lie 20 bases apart. Measured from the cysteine to the phenylalanine, the CDR3 is 17 residues long. Solely the CDR3 DNA is kept, with 51 bases framed from the first base. The TCR beta CDR3 regions were amplified from RNA transcripts. For the first round of RT-PCR on the TCR CDR3, the HTBI primer set was used together with the Qiagen OneStep RT-PCR kit. A second multiplex PCR round built the libraries, followed by size selection and purification. Sequencing of the libraries was done on an Illumina HiSeq2000 using paired-end 100 bp reads. Processing in the source paper ran as follows. SOAPnuke was used to process the raw data, throwing out any read that contained adapters or uncalled bases, had a mean Phred below 15, or lacked an exact constant-primer or identifier match. High-quality paired reads were merged using COPE v1.2.5, and each unique nucleotide sequence was defined as a clonotype. Clonotypes were aligned to IMGT TRBV, TRBD and TRBJ reference segments using MiTCR v1.1. The analysis was restricted to V-J combinations with a frequency above 0.0001, which together covered 99% to 99.2% of the repertoires. The TCS score was defined as F50 (clonal expansion) divided by E x V (chaos), with BLOSUM62-based TCRdist calculated between CDR3 peptides within each V-J. Welch's t-statistics and random forest reduced 500 to 650 V-J features to roughly 13, which were used in a naive Bayes classifier (R e1071). TCRdb passed the public sequencing reads through fastp at Q25 and MiXCR, retaining productive beta sequences. Entries that share a CDR3 protein sequence are merged under the most common genes and DNA. The V and J calls here are based on TCRdb, not the publication. The table for this sample lists 300,000 to 450,000 distinct CDR3 sequences; roughly 14% of them were counted only once. Approximately 30% of the sample is taken by the ten largest.

Input material: blood. This sequence uses TRBV20-1 and TRBJ1-1; confidence is insufficient to name the D gene. This clonotype was obtained from a woman aged 18-30 years with Graves' hyperthyroidism that later progressed to Graves' ophthalmopathy. The DNA reads as follows: TGCAGTGCTAGACCTGATTTTCGGCCACGGAGGAACACTGAAGCTTTCTTT. Protein translation: CSARPDFRPRRNTEAFF.